This T cell receptor beta chain was obtained from a study of blood T cell repertoires in COVID-19. Clones were sequenced by immunoSEQ multiplex PCR, and TCRdb holds only the in-frame ones, with some missing. The sample includes 150,000 to 200,000 clones, roughly 80% seen only once; the top ten take 8% to 9.5%. This CDR3 spans 13 amino acids. Germline loops: CDR1 SGHVS, CDR2 FNYEAQ. V lost 1 base and J 6 bases, leaving 10 bases between the germline ends. The chain joins TRBV7-6 to TRBJ2-7, with D unclear. Input material: peripheral blood. This sequence was found in a woman in her sixties or seventies with acute or convalescent COVID-19. The CDR3 DNA reads TGTGCCAGCAGCTTAGGTAGAAATGGCGAGCAGTACTTC. Amino acid sequence: CASSLGRNGEQYF.